The 2 T cell receptor beta chains presented below share a single source sample, sequenced in a study of T cell responses to AZD1222 COVID-19 vaccine. The table came from immunoSEQ multiplex PCR; TCRdb's copy has only in-frame clones and leaves some out. The sample lists 150,000 or so clones, roughly 93% seen once, with around 0.96% in the top ten. This material consisted of peripheral blood, taken on day 0 of AZD1222 vaccination. Receptor source: an adult in good health.

CDR3 sequence: CASSLGVSRGETQYF. CDR3 nucleotides: TGTGCCAGCAGCTTAGGGGTGAGCCGAGGGGAGACCCAGTACTTC. The V and J genes are TRBV7-9 and TRBJ2-5, with D tentatively TRBD2 (5 bases). Per the germline V gene, CDR1 is SEHNR and CDR2 is FQNEAQ (reference sequence). The CDR3 loop spans 15 amino acids. Trimming removed 1 base at V and 5 bases at J, with 14 bases between.

The chain links TRBV5-4 to TRBJ1-4; TRBD1 might be the D (5 bases). The CDR3 has 14 amino acids. The ends were cut back, 4 bases at V and 5 bases at J, with 12 bases in the middle. Germline V gene data show CDR1 as SGHNT and CDR2 as YYREEE (reference sequence). The DNA of the CDR3 is TGTGCCAGCAGCCAAACCGGGGGGAATGAAAAACTGTTTTTT. It specifies CASSQTGGNEKLFF. Full variable domain (missing parts from reference TRBV5-4 and TRBJ1-4): ETGVTQSPTHLIKTRGQQVTLRCSSQSGHNTVSWYQQALGQGPQFIFQYYREEENGRGNFPPRFSGLQFPNYSSELNVNALELDDSALYLCASSQTGGNEKLFFGSGTQLSVL.